This TCR beta chain was recorded in a study of T cells in tumors after PD-1 blockade. On the study more broadly: Some patients also took daily vismodegib 150 mg during anti-PD-1 treatment. Blood samples averaged about 120,000 templates (range roughly 24,000-280,000) and 35,000 to 40,000 unique clonotypes.

Template: tumor biopsy or peripheral blood genomic DNA, 616-6,004 ng per sample. Generated by immunoSEQ multiplex PCR, the TCRdb table keeps only in-frame clones and is missing some. The sample lists about 47,000 clones, 75% to 85% occurring once. The CDR3 has 15 residues. Germline V gene data show CDR1 as LNHDA and CDR2 as SQIVND (reference sequence). After removal of 3 bases from V and 2 bases from J, the junction contained 4 bases not matched to a gene. The clonotype originates from a human donor with basal cell carcinoma. The V and J genes are TRBV19 and TRBJ2-3; 8 bases map to TRBD2. Sequences were derived from PBMCs, sampled before anti-PD-1 treatment. CDR3 nucleotide sequence: TGTGCCAGTAGTATTGGCGGGGGGATCACAGATACGCAGTATTTT. This translates into CASSIGGGITDTQYF. Based on the CDR3 plus reference TRBV19 and TRBJ2-3, the full variable domain is DGGITQSPKYLFRKEGQNVTLSCEQNLNHDAMYWYRQDPGQGLRLIYYSQIVNDFQKGDIAEGYSVSREKKESFPLTVTSAQKNPTAFYLCASSIGGGITDTQYFGPGTRLTVL.